This T cell receptor beta chain was found in a study of shared clonotypes between healthy human individuals. Study details: In total, the donors were a couple of women and three men aged 18 to 49.

The V gene end was trimmed by 5 bases and the J gene end by 7 bases; junction bases not matched to a gene: 8. The germline CDR1 and CDR2 sequences are LNHDA and SQIVND (reference sequence). This CDR3 is built from 15 residues. Under the authors' procedure: Because ImmunoSEQ provided only junction sequences with no quality scores, the filtering differed. The assay was immunoSEQ multiplex PCR, and TCRdb's table has in-frame clones only and misses some. For V, J and clone size, that table is used; D and trimming come from the DNA. The table has fewer than 600,000 clones, more than 70% seen once. This clone was detected ten times or more. The identical CDR3 is also encoded by other nucleotide sequences in the sample.

The rearrangement uses TRBV19 and TRBJ2-2; 9 nucleotides line up with TRBD2. The clonotype comes from a middle-aged woman in good health. Some clones in this sample may be carry-over from other donors' samples. Sequencing was carried out using PBMCs. The CDR3 nucleotides are TGTGCCAGTAGTGAAGGCCAGACTAGCGGCGGGGAGCTGTTTTTT. Its protein is CASSEGQTSGGELFF.